The rows below give T cell receptor beta chains drawn from one sample of a study of T cells in Graves' hyperthyroidism and ophthalmopathy. One entry per CDR3 protein results from TCRdb running MiXCR on the multiplex PCR reads. This table has nearly 600,000 distinct CDR3 sequences, around 14% appearing once. The sample comprised blood. The receptors were gathered from a woman aged 18-29 years with Graves' ophthalmopathy. The CDR3 runs from the conserved cysteine through the conserved F or W. The order of the fields is J gene, V gene, CDR3 protein.

j_gene: TRBJ2-2
v_gene: TRBV30
CDR3aa: CAWSVAGGELFF

j_gene: TRBJ2-7
v_gene: TRBV9
CDR3aa: CASSAAGTLGEQYF

j_gene: TRBJ2-6
v_gene: TRBV28
CDR3aa: CASKEGRGGPNSLSSGANVLTF

j_gene: TRBJ2-1
v_gene: TRBV9
CDR3aa: CASSVAHSSYNEQFF

j_gene: TRBJ2-3
v_gene: TRBV5-1
CDR3aa: CASSLEGRAKDTQYF

j_gene: TRBJ1-2
v_gene: TRBV27
CDR3aa: CASSPRTGIIYGYTF

j_gene: TRBJ1-3
v_gene: TRBV7-8
CDR3aa: CASRLISGNTIYF

j_gene: TRBJ1-2
v_gene: TRBV20-1
CDR3aa: CSALTVTGWSGYTF

j_gene: TRBJ2-5
v_gene: TRBV30
CDR3aa: CAWSTAGRIETQYF

j_gene: TRBJ1-6
v_gene: TRBV27
CDR3aa: CASSNNRLGGSPLHF

j_gene: TRBJ1-4
v_gene: TRBV2
CDR3aa: CASTRTGTNEKLFF

j_gene: TRBJ2-5
v_gene: TRBV28
CDR3aa: CASSPSLTGGKTQYF

j_gene: TRBJ2-6
v_gene: TRBV27
CDR3aa: CASSLSGTGGNVLTF

j_gene: TRBJ2-3
v_gene: TRBV5-1
CDR3aa: CASSWDSGKDTQYF

j_gene: TRBJ1-2
v_gene: TRBV27
CDR3aa: CASSPQGLYGYTF

j_gene: TRBJ1-1
v_gene: TRBV6-1
CDR3aa: CASSYQLNTEAFF

j_gene: TRBJ1-5
v_gene: TRBV6-5
CDR3aa: CASSYSIKGSQPQHF

j_gene: TRBJ2-1
v_gene: TRBV3-1
CDR3aa: CASRNLAGRVGYNEQFF

j_gene: TRBJ1-5
v_gene: TRBV19
CDR3aa: CASSILTDSNQPQHF

j_gene: TRBJ2-7
v_gene: TRBV4-1
CDR3aa: CASSRENRGAYEQYF

j_gene: TRBJ2-2
v_gene: TRBV4-3
CDR3aa: CASSPRTSGRGTGELFF

j_gene: TRBJ1-4
v_gene: TRBV20-1
CDR3aa: CSARDLLRDRKEKLFF

j_gene: TRBJ1-5
v_gene: TRBV20-1
CDR3aa: CSARRQENQPQHF

j_gene: TRBJ1-2
v_gene: TRBV19
CDR3aa: CACRGVGGSYGYTF

j_gene: TRBJ1-1
v_gene: TRBV9
CDR3aa: CASSVLTANTEAFF

j_gene: TRBJ1-2
v_gene: TRBV10-3
CDR3aa: CAISDLRRRSNYGYTF

j_gene: TRBJ2-3
v_gene: TRBV7-2
CDR3aa: CASSLALAAGGPEGTQYF

j_gene: TRBJ2-7
v_gene: TRBV7-9
CDR3aa: CASSTRLAGEQYF

j_gene: TRBJ2-7
v_gene: TRBV2
CDR3aa: CASLRGRDAYEQYF

j_gene: TRBJ1-2
v_gene: TRBV11-2
CDR3aa: CASSLVRSYGYTF

j_gene: TRBJ2-6
v_gene: TRBV6-1
CDR3aa: CASSVQGTGSGANVLTF

j_gene: TRBJ1-2
v_gene: TRBV4-1
CDR3aa: CASSQVLFMSGYTF

j_gene: TRBJ2-1
v_gene: TRBV7-2
CDR3aa: CASSLTQGEQFF

j_gene: TRBJ2-7
v_gene: TRBV4-1
CDR3aa: CASSQVGAYEQYF

j_gene: TRBJ2-4
v_gene: TRBV15
CDR3aa: CATSREDRTAVNIQYF

j_gene: TRBJ2-3
v_gene: TRBV7-6
CDR3aa: CASSFGQVGDTQYF

j_gene: TRBJ2-7
v_gene: TRBV7-2
CDR3aa: CASSLREGGSSYEQYF

j_gene: TRBJ2-4
v_gene: TRBV14
CDR3aa: CASSHRTGANTQYF

j_gene: TRBJ2-7
v_gene: TRBV7-9
CDR3aa: CASSLGGILYEQYF

j_gene: TRBJ1-2
v_gene: TRBV11-3
CDR3aa: CASSPDRGLDYGYTF

j_gene: TRBJ2-2
v_gene: TRBV7-3
CDR3aa: CASSLKTGGGELFF

j_gene: TRBJ2-4
v_gene: TRBV30
CDR3aa: CAWSVTGGRNIQYF

j_gene: TRBJ2-1
v_gene: TRBV4-2
CDR3aa: CASSNQQGEAGEQFF

j_gene: TRBJ1-5
v_gene: TRBV6-1
CDR3aa: CASSVGQSSNQPQHF

j_gene: TRBJ1-5
v_gene: TRBV20-1
CDR3aa: CSASAGGAENQPQHF

j_gene: TRBJ1-1
v_gene: TRBV29-1
CDR3aa: CSVAGLMNTEAFF

j_gene: TRBJ1-1
v_gene: TRBV15
CDR3aa: CATSRATGSPEAFF

j_gene: TRBJ1-5
v_gene: TRBV24-1
CDR3aa: CAPSGTGPFRKQPQHF

j_gene: TRBJ1-5
v_gene: TRBV15
CDR3aa: CATSPTLAGTGNQPQHF

j_gene: TRBJ1-1
v_gene: TRBV20-1
CDR3aa: CSAWTGAPNTEAFF

j_gene: TRBJ1-6
v_gene: TRBV9
CDR3aa: CASSVEPTGKGSPLHF

j_gene: TRBJ1-4
v_gene: TRBV28
CDR3aa: CASREGTNEKLFF

j_gene: TRBJ2-5
v_gene: TRBV27
CDR3aa: CASTFSGSVETQYF

j_gene: TRBJ1-1
v_gene: TRBV28
CDR3aa: CASRGGGNEAFF

j_gene: TRBJ2-1
v_gene: TRBV20-1
CDR3aa: CSAPGLASYNEQFF